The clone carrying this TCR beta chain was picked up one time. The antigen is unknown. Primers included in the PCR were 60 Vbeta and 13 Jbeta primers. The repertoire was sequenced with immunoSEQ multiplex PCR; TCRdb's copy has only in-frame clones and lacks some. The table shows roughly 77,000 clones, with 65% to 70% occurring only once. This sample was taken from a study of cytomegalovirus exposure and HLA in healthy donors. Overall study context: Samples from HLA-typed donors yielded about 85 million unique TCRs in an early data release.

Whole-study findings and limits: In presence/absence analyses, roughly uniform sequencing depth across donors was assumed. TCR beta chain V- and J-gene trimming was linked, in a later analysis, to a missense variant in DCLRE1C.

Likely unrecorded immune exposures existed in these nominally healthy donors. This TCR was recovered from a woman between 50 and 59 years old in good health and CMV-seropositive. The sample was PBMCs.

CDR3 loop: CASSAGTEETQYF. The CDR3 region has the DNA TGTGCCAGCAGTGCGGGGACAGAAGAGACCCAGTACTTC. The rearrangement links TRBV6-5 to TRBJ2-5; maybe TRBD1 (7 bases). The CDR3 spans 13 residues. V was clipped by 5 bases and J by 3 bases, with 10 bases between them. The germline V gene has CDR1 MNHEY and CDR2 SVGAGI.